These 8 T cell receptor beta chains were sequenced from one sample in a study of CD8+CD57+ T cells in acquired aplastic anemia. Genomic DNA acted as the template from which TCR beta VDJ combination and CDR3 sequence profiling were carried out. One entry per CDR3 protein, called by TCRdb with MiXCR from the reads. The table shows 120,000 or so distinct CDR3 sequences, with about 46% occurring only once. The source material was sorted CD4+, CD8+, or CD8+CD57+ T cells (not recorded which) from PBMCs. Receptors were obtained from a human donor in good health, serving as a control.

This chain links TRBV6-2 or TRBV6-3 with TRBJ2-7, with 13 bases fitting TRBD2. Germline lookup yields CDR1 MNHEY and CDR2 SVGEGT. V trimming: 11 bases; J trimming: 5 bases; junction bases outside the gene matches: 6. This CDR3 has 13 residues. CDR3 in amino acids: CACRLAGGNEQYF. CDR3 nucleotide sequence: TGTGCCTGTCGACTAGCGGGGGGAAACGAGCAGTACTTC.

This clonotype was seen more than once but under ten times. For the CDR3, the DNA is TGCAGCGTTGGGACTAGCTCCTACGAGCAGTACTTC. It codes for CSVGTSSYEQYF. The chain employs TRBV29-1 and TRBJ2-7; 7 bases match TRBD2. Germline lookup yields CDR1 SQVTM and CDR2 ANQGSEA. J gave up 0 bases and V 4 bases, and 0 bases lay outside the gene matches. There are 12 residues in the CDR3.

A note on this clonotype: A much larger clone lies a single base off, so this may be a read error. This sequence joins TRBV19 and TRBJ1-3; possible D gene TRBD1, 6 bases. CDR3 size: 16 residues. The germline CDR1 and CDR2 sequences are LNHDA and SQIVND (reference sequence). CDR3 coding DNA: TGTGCCAGTAGTATGGGAAACAGGGACTCTGGAAACACCACATATTTT. Translation gives CASSMGNRDSGNTTYF. Complete variable domain (other parts from reference TRBV19 and TRBJ1-3): DGGITQSPKYLFRKEGQNVTLSCEQNLNHDAMYWYRQDPGQGLRLIYYSQIVNDFQKGDIAEGYSVSREKKESFPLTVTSAQKNPTAFYLCASSMGNRDSGNTTYFGEGSWLTVV.

This clonotype was recorded at least ten times. The chain couples TRBV9 to TRBJ2-2; 9 nucleotides line up with TRBD1. Per the germline V gene, CDR1 is SGDLS and CDR2 is YYNGEE. The CDR3 extends over 15 amino acids. Germline trimming cut 4 bases from V and 6 bases from J; bases unmatched to any gene: 7. CDR3 DNA: TGTGCCAGCAGCAGCTACAGGGGGCAATCCGGGGAGCTGTTTTTT. Translation gives CASSSYRGQSGELFF.

This clonotype was observed once. The genes are TRBV2 and TRBJ1-2; the D gene is possibly TRBD1 (5 bases). V was clipped by 11 bases and J by 6 bases, with 25 bases between them. CDR1 and CDR2 (germline): SNHLY, FYNNEI. CDR3 length: 15 residues. The CDR3 DNA reads as TGTGCCTCACCCGCGGGACTGAACTATGATAATGGCTACACCTTC. Translation: CASPAGLNYDNGYTF.

The chain links TRBV10-2 to TRBJ2-7; D is unresolved. The CDR3 is made up of 14 amino acids. V was pared by 2 bases and J by 1 base, with 9 bases between. Germline-derived CDR1 and CDR2 are WSHSY and SAAADI. This CDR3 reads CASSELLDSYEQYF. DNA of the CDR3: TGCGCCAGCAGTGAGCTATTGGATTCCTACGAGCAGTACTTC.

This clonotype was observed at least ten times. The chain recombines TRBV7-6 with TRBJ2-5, with TRBD2 as a possible D gene (5 bases). The V and J ends lost 5 bases and 5 bases respectively, with 15 bases between them. CDR1 is SGHVS and CDR2 is FNYEAQ in the germline V gene. The CDR3 consists of 14 residues. CDR3 DNA sequence: TGTGCCAGCAGCCCCAGACGGGGTATGGAGACCCAGTACTTC. Protein product: CASSPRRGMETQYF.

This clonotype was detected once. The chain joins TRBV20-1 to TRBJ2-7; unclear D gene. Germline V gene lookup returns CDR1 DFQATT and CDR2 SNEGSKA (reference sequence). The CDR3 sequence is 14 residues long. Trimming shortened V by 5 bases and J by 3 bases, and 17 bases separated the two germline ends. In DNA, the CDR3 is TGCAGTGCTGAGGACGGGTTTGGGTTCTACGAGCAGTACTTC. It codes for CSAEDGFGFYEQYF.